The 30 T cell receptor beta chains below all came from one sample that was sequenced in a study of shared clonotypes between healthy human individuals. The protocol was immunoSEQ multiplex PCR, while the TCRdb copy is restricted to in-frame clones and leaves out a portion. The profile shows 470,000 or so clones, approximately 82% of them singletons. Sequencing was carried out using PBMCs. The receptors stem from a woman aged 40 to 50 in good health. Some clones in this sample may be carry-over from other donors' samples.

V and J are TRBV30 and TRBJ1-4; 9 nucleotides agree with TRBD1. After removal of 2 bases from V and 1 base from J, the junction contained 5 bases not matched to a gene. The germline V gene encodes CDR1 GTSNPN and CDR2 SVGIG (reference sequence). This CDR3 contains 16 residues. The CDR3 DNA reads TGTGCCTGGAGTTTGACAGGGGGGGTAACTAATGAAAAACTGTTTTTT. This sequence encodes CAWSLTGGVTNEKLFF.

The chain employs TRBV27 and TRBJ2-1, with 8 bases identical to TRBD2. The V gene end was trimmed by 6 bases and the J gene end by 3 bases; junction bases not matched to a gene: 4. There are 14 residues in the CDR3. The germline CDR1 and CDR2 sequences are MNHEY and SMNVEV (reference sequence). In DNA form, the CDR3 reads TGTGCCAGCAGAGGGACTAGTATCTACAATGAGCAGTTCTTC. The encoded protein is CASRGTSIYNEQFF.

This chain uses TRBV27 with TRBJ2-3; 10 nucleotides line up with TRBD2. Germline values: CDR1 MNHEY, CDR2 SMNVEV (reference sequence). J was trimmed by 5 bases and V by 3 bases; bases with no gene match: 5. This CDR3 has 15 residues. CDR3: CASSLGTSVRDTQYF. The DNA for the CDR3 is TGTGCCAGCAGTTTGGGGACTAGCGTAAGAGATACGCAGTATTTT.

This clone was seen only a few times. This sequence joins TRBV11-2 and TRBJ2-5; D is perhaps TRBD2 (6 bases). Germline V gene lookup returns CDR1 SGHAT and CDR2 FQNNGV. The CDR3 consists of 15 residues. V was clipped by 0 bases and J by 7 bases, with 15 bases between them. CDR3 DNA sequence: TGTGCCAGCAGCTTAGACGGGCGGGAAAGGAGGACCCAGTACTTC. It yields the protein CASSLDGRERRTQYF.

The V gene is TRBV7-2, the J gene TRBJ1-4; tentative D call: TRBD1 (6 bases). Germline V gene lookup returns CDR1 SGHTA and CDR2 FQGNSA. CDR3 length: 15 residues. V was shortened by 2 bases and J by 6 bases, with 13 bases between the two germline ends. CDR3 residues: CASSLSGGGDEKLFF. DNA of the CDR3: TGTGCCAGCAGCTTAAGTGGGGGCGGCGATGAAAAACTGTTTTTT.

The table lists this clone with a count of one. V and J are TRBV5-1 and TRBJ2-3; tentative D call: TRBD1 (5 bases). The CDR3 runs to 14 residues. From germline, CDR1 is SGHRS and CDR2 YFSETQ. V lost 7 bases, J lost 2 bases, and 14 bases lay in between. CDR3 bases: TGCGCCAGCTTCAGGGCCCTGAACACAGATACGCAGTATTTT. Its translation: CASFRALNTDTQYF.

The CDR3 bases are TGTGCCAGCAGTTCTACCGGGACAGAAGGAGTCTATGGCTACACCTTC. This codes for CASSSTGTEGVYGYTF. The chain uses TRBV28 and TRBJ1-2, with TRBD1 matching 7 bases. The CDR3 spans 16 residues. The V and J ends lost 4 bases and 4 bases, in that order; junction bases with no gene match: 12. The germline CDR1 and CDR2 sequences are MDHEN and SYDVKM.

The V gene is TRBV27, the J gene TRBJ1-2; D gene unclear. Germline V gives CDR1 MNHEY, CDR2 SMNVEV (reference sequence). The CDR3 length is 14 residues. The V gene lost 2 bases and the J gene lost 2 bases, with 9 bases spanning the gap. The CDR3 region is CASSLRPGNYGYTF. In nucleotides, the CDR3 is TGTGCCAGCAGTTTAAGACCGGGAAACTATGGCTACACCTTC.

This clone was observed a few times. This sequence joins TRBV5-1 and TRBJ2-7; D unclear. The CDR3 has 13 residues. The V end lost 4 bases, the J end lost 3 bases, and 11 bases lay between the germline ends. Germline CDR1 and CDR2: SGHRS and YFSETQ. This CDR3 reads CASSENFNYEQYF. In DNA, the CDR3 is TGCGCCAGCAGCGAGAACTTCAACTACGAGCAGTACTTC.

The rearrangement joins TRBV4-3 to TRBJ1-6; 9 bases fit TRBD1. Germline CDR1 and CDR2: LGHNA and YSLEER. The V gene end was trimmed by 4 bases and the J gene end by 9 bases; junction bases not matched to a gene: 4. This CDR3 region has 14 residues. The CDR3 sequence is CASSRTGVSSPLHF. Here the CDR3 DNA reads TGCGCCAGCAGCCGGACAGGGGTGTCTTCACCCCTCCACTTT.

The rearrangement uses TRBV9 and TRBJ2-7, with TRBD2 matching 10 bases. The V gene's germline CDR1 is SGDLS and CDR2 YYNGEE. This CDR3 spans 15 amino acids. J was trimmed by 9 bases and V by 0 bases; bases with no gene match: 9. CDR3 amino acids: CASSVGPAGGSGQYF. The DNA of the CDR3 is TGTGCCAGCAGCGTAGGACCAGCGGGAGGGTCGGGGCAGTACTTC. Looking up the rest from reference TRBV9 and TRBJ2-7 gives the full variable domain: DSGVTQTPKHLITATGQRVTLRCSPRSGDLSVYWYQQSLDQGLQFLIQYYNGEERAKGNILERFSAQQFPDLHSELNLSSLELGDSALYFCASSVGPAGGSGQYFGPGTRLTVT.

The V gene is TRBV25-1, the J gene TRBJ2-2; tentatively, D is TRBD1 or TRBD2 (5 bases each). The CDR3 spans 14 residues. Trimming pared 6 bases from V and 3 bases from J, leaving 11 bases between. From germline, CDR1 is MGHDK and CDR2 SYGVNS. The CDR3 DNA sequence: TGTGCCAGCAGGTCAGGGACGGACACCGGGGAGCTGTTTTTT. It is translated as CASRSGTDTGELFF.

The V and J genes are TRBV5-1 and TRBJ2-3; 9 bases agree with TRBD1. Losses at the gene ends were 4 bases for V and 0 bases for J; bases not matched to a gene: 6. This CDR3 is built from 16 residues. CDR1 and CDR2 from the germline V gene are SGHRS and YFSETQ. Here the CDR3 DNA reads TGCGCCAGCAGCCCACAGGGGGCTGCTAGCACAGATACGCAGTATTTT. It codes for CASSPQGAASTDTQYF.

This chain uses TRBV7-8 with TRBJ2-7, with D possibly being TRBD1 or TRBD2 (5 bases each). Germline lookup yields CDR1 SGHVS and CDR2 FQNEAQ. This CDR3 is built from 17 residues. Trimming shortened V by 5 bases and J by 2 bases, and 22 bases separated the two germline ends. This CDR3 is CASSPGLTWGRTYEQYF. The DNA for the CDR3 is TGTGCCAGCAGCCCAGGATTGACGTGGGGGAGAACCTACGAGCAGTACTTC.

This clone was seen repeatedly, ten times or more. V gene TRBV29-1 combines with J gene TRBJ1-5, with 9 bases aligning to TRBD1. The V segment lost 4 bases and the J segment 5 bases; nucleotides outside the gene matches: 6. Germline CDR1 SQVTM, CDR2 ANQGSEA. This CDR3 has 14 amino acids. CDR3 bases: TGCAGCGTTGGGGGACAGGGTGATCATCAGCCCCAGCATTTT. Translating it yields CSVGGQGDHQPQHF.

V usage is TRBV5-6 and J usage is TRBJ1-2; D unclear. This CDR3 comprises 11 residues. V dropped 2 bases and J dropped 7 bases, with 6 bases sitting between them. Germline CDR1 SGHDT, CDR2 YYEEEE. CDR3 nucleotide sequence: TGTGCCAGCAGCTTCCGGGGTGGCTACACCTTC. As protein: CASSFRGGYTF.

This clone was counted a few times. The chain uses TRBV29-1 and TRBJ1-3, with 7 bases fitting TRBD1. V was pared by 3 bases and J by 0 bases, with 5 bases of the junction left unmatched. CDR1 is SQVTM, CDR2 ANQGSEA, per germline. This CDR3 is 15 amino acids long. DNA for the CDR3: TGCAGCGTTGAGAGGGACAGTCGCTCTGGAAACACCATATATTTT. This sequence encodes CSVERDSRSGNTIYF.

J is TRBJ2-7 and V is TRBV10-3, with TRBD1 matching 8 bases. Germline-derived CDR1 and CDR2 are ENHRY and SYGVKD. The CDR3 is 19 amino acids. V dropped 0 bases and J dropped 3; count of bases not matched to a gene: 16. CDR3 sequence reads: CAISESGARPGQAYYEQYF. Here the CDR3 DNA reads TGTGCCATCAGTGAGTCGGGGGCCCGCCCGGGACAGGCTTACTACGAGCAGTACTTC.

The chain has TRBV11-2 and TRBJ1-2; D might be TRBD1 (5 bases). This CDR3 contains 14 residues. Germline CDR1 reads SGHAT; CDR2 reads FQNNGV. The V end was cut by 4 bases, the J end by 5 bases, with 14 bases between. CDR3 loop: CASSSMAAGYGYTF. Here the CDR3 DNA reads TGTGCCAGCAGCTCCATGGCCGCAGGGTATGGCTACACCTTC.

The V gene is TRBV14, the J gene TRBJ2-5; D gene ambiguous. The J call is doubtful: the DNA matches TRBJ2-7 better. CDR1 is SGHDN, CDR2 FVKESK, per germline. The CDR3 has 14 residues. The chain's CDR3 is CASSPRTNPYEQYF. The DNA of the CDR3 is TGTGCCAGCAGCCCCAGGACGAACCCCTACGAGCAGTACTTC.

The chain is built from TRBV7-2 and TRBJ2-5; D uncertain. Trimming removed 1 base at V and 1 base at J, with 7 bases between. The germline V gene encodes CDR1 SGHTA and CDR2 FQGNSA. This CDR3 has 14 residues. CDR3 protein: CASSLVNSQETQYF. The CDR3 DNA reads TGTGCCAGCAGCTTAGTGAACAGCCAAGAGACCCAGTACTTC.

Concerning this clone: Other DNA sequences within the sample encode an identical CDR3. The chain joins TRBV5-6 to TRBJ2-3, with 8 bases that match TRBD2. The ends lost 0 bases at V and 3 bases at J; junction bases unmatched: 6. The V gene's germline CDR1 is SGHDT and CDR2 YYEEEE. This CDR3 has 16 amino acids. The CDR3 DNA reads TGTGCCAGCAGCTTGGTCCGAAGACTAGCGACAGATACGCAGTATTTT. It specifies CASSLVRRLATDTQYF.

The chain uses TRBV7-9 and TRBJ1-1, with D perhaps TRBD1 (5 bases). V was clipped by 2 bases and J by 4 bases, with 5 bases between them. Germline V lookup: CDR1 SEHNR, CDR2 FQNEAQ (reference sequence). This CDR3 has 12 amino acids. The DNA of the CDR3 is TGTGCCAGCAGCTTAACAGGCACTGAAGCTTTCTTT. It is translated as CASSLTGTEAFF.

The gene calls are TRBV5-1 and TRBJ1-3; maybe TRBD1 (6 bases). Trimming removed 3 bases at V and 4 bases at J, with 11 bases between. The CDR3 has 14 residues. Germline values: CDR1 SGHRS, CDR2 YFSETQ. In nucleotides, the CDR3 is TGCGCCAGCAGCTCCACAGGGCGCGGAAACACCATATATTTT. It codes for CASSSTGRGNTIYF.

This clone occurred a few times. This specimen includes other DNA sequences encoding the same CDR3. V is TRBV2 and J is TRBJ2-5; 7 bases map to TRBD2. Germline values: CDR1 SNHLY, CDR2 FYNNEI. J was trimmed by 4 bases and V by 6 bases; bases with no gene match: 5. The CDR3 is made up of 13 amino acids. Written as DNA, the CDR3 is TGTGCCAGCAGAGTGGGGGGGAGAGAGACCCAGTACTTC. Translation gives CASRVGGRETQYF.

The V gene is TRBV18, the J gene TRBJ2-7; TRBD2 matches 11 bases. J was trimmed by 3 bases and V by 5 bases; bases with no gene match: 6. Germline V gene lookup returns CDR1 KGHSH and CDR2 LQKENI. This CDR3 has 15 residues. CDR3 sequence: CASSARGTSGYEQYF. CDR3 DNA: TGTGCCAGCTCAGCCCGTGGGACTAGCGGCTACGAGCAGTACTTC.

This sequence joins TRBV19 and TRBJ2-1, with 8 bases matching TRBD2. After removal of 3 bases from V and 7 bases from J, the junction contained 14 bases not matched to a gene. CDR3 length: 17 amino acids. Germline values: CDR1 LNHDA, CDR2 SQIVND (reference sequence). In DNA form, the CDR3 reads TGTGCCAGTAGTATTGATTTAGCGGGGTTCGTAGGGAATGAGCAGTTCTTC. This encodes CASSIDLAGFVGNEQFF.

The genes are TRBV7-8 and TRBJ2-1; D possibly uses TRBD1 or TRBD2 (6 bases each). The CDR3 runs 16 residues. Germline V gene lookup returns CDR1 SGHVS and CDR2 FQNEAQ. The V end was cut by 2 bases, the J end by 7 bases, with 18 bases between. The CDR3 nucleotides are TGTGCCAGCAGCTTAACGTCCGGGGGCGGTGGGAATGAGCAGTTCTTC. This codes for CASSLTSGGGGNEQFF.

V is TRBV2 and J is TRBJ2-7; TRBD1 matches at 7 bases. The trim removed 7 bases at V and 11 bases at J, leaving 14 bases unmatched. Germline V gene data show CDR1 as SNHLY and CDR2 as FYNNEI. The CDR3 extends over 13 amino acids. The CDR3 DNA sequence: TGTGCCAGCACCGGACAGGCGAAATGGGCCGAGTACTTC. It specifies CASTGQAKWAEYF.

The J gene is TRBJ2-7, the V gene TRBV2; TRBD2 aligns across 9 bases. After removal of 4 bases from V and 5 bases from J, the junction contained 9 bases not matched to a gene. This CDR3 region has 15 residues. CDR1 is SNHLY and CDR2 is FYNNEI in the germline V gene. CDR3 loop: CASSAGGRASDEQYF. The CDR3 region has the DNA TGTGCCAGCAGTGCGGGCGGGAGGGCCTCTGACGAGCAGTACTTC.